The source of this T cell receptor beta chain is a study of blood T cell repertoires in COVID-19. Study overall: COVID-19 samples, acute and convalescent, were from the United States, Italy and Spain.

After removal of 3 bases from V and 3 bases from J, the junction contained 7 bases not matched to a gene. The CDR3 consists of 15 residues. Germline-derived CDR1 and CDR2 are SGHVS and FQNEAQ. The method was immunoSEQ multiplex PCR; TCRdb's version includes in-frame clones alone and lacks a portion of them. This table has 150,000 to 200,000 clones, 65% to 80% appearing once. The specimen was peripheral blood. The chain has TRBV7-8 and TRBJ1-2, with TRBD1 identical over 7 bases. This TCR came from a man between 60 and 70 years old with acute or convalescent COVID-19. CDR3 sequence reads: CASSFYRDSDYGYTF. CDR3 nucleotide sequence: TGTGCCAGCAGCTTCTACCGGGACAGCGACTATGGCTACACCTTC. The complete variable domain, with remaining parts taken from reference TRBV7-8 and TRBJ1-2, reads GAGVSQSPRYKVAKRGQDVALRCDPISGHVSLFWYQQALGQGPEFLTYFQNEAQLDKSGLPSDRFFAERPEGSVSTLKIQRTQQEDSAVYLCASSFYRDSDYGYTFGSGTRLTVV.